These 24 T cell receptor beta chains originate from one sample sequenced in a study of blood T cell repertoires in COVID-19. TCRdb keeps only in-frame clones here, not all; method: immunoSEQ multiplex PCR. The sample carries about 83,000 clones, more than 75% recorded once. The sequencing sample was made of peripheral blood. Every receptor here comes from a middle-aged man with active COVID-19.

By frequency in the sample, this clone is medium-sized. Other DNA sequences in the sample encode the same CDR3. The chain combines TRBV7-9 with TRBJ2-7; no definite D call. The CDR3 is 11 residues long. V lost 4 bases to trimming and J lost 4 bases, with 5 bases between them. The germline CDR1 and CDR2 sequences are SEHNR and FQNEAQ (reference sequence). In DNA, the CDR3 is TGTGCCAGCAGCTCCCGTTACGAGCAGTACTTC. This codes for CASSSRYEQYF.

The rearrangement uses TRBV3-1 (or the pseudogene TRBV3-2) and TRBJ2-5; 11 positions match TRBD1. Germline V gives CDR1 LGHDT, CDR2 YNNKEL (reference sequence). V lost 0 bases and J lost 4; bases outside the gene matches: 4. The length of the CDR3 is 16 residues. The CDR3 here is CASSQDKGTGGETQYF. CDR3 bases: TGTGCCAGCAGCCAAGATAAAGGGACAGGGGGAGAGACCCAGTACTTC.

CDR3 sequence: CAISPGLYNSPLHF. As DNA, the CDR3 is TGTGCCATCAGTCCAGGGTTGTATAATTCACCCCTCCACTTT. This chain connects TRBV10-3 to TRBJ1-6; the D gene is possibly TRBD1 (5 bases). Germline CDR1 ENHRY, CDR2 SYGVKD. This CDR3 is built from 14 residues. Trimming took 5 bases from V and 4 from J, leaving 9 bases between them.

The chain joins TRBV5-8 to TRBJ2-3, with 7 bases that match TRBD2. V dropped 1 base and J dropped 0; count of bases not matched to a gene: 8. From germline, CDR1 is SGHTS and CDR2 YDEGEE. CDR3 length: 17 residues. CDR3 in amino acids: CASSLPSGSISTDTQYF. The CDR3 DNA reads TGTGCCAGCAGCTTGCCTAGCGGCAGTATTAGCACAGATACGCAGTATTTT.

CDR3 sequence: CASIPRDNKGNGYTF. DNA of the CDR3: TGTGCCAGCATCCCCCGGGACAATAAAGGCAATGGCTACACCTTC. V and J are TRBV7-8 and TRBJ1-2; possibly TRBD1 for D (6 bases). The CDR3 covers 15 residues. Germline assignment: CDR1 SGHVS and CDR2 FQNEAQ. V lost 7 bases and J lost 6, with 21 bases in between.

There are a few counts of this clone. The same CDR3 arises from other DNA sequences in this sample as well. The genes are TRBV5-1 and TRBJ1-4, with D tentatively TRBD1 (5 bases). Trimming stripped 4 bases from V and 7 bases from J, with 14 bases between. CDR3 length: 14 amino acids. Germline-derived CDR1 and CDR2 are SGHRS and YFSETQ. The CDR3 region is CASSPGQGGEKLFF. The CDR3 region has the DNA TGCGCCAGCAGCCCAGGGCAGGGAGGTGAAAAACTGTTTTTT.

The V and J genes are TRBV4-2 and TRBJ2-1; 9 bases agree with TRBD1. The CDR3 contains 19 residues. The V and J ends lost 4 bases and 9 bases, in that order; junction bases with no gene match: 22. The germline CDR1 and CDR2 sequences are LGHNA and YNFKEQ. For the CDR3, the DNA is TGTGCCAGCAGCCTTTCCGGGACAGGGCTTTATTCGGATGGGAGTGAGCAGTTCTTC. This sequence encodes CASSLSGTGLYSDGSEQFF.

J is TRBJ2-3 and V is TRBV6-2 or TRBV6-3; 10 positions agree with TRBD1. V shed 2 bases and J 6 bases; nucleotides not matched to a gene: 5. The germline V gene encodes CDR1 MNHEY and CDR2 SVGEGT. The CDR3 consists of 15 residues. CDR3 amino acids: CASSYPGQGWDTQYF. CDR3 DNA: TGTGCCAGCAGTTACCCGGGACAGGGGTGGGATACGCAGTATTTT.

The gene calls are TRBV2 and TRBJ2-2; 8 positions match TRBD2. V shed 4 bases and J 3 bases; nucleotides not matched to a gene: 1. This CDR3 is built from 14 residues. Germline CDR1 and CDR2: SNHLY and FYNNEI. The CDR3 sequence: CASSARGDTGELFF. Written as DNA, the CDR3 is TGTGCCAGCAGTGCGCGGGGGGACACCGGGGAGCTGTTTTTT.

The J gene is TRBJ2-4, the V gene TRBV25-1; D might be TRBD2 (7 bases). CDR1 and CDR2 (germline): MGHDK, SYGVNS. CDR3 length equals 16 residues. With 1 base removed from V and 1 base from J, the gap between germline ends came to 11 bases. The CDR3 nucleotides read TGTGCCAGCAGTGAATTTCGGGGGGCGGCCAAAAACATTCAGTACTTC. Protein product: CASSEFRGAAKNIQYF. Full variable domain (remainder filled in from reference TRBV25-1 and TRBJ2-4): EADIYQTPRYLVIGTGKKITLECSQTMGHDKMYWYQQDPGMELHLIHYSYGVNSTEKGDLSSESTVSRIRTEHFPLTLESARPSHTSQYLCASSEFRGAAKNIQYFGAGTRLSVL.

The chain links TRBV5-1 to TRBJ1-1; no definite D call. Trimming removed 0 bases from V and 2 bases from J, with 8 bases in between. This CDR3 region has 14 residues. Germline V lookup: CDR1 SGHRS, CDR2 YFSETQ. The CDR3 sequence is CASSLEAANTEAFF. Written as DNA, the CDR3 is TGCGCCAGCAGCTTGGAGGCGGCCAACACTGAAGCTTTCTTT.

This rearrangement joins TRBV7-9 to TRBJ2-7; 8 bases map to TRBD1. This CDR3 spans 14 amino acids. The V segment lost 5 bases and the J segment 6 bases; nucleotides outside the gene matches: 9. Germline loops: CDR1 SEHNR, CDR2 FQNEAQ (reference sequence). The CDR3 coding sequence is TGTGCCAGCAGCCATACGACAGGGGCGGGCGAGCAGTACTTC. This encodes CASSHTTGAGEQYF. The variable domain in full, with the rest retrieved from reference TRBV7-9 and TRBJ2-7, is DTGVSQNPRHKITKRGQNVTFRCDPISEHNRLYWYRQTLGQGPEFLTYFQNEAQLEKSRLLSDRFSAERPKGSFSTLEIQRTEQGDSAMYLCASSHTTGAGEQYFGPGTRLTVT.

The CDR3 sequence: CASSWRTGEVTQYF. The DNA of the CDR3 is TGTGCCAGCAGCTGGCGGACAGGGGAAGTGACCCAGTACTTC. The chain joins TRBV7-2 to TRBJ2-5; TRBD1 aligns across 9 bases. The V gene end was trimmed by 4 bases and the J gene end by 7 bases; junction bases not matched to a gene: 7. This CDR3 contains 14 residues. Looked up from germline, CDR1 is SGHTA and CDR2 is FQGNSA.

The chain combines TRBV2 with TRBJ1-6, with D possibly being TRBD1 (6 bases). The CDR3 length is 15 residues. CDR1 and CDR2 from the germline V gene are SNHLY and FYNNEI. V shed 6 bases and J shed 9 bases, with 18 bases lying between them. The CDR3 region has the DNA TGTGCCAGCAGCATACAGGGACCTGGAAGTTCACCCCTCCACTTT. Protein sequence: CASSIQGPGSSPLHF.

The chain joins TRBV27 to TRBJ2-2; D is unclear. The CDR3 totals 15 residues. Germline CDR1 and CDR2: MNHEY and SMNVEV (reference sequence). V lost 7 bases to trimming and J lost 0 bases, with 12 bases between them. The DNA of the CDR3 is TGTGCCAGCAAGCCATGGCAGGCGAACACCGGGGAGCTGTTTTTT. Encoded protein: CASKPWQANTGELFF.

The count of this clone is one. The chain combines TRBV19 with TRBJ2-7; D perhaps matches TRBD1 (5 bases). Trimming took 5 bases from V and 2 from J, leaving 13 bases between them. Per germline, CDR1 LNHDA and CDR2 SQIVND (reference sequence). CDR3 length: 14 amino acids. Written as DNA, the CDR3 is TGTGCCAGTAGTTCTAGACAGCCTACCTACGAGCAGTACTTC. Translating it yields CASSSRQPTYEQYF.

The chain uses TRBV5-5 and TRBJ1-2, with 7 bases that match TRBD1. Per germline, CDR1 SGHKS and CDR2 YYEKEE (reference sequence). The length of the CDR3 is 17 residues. The junction had 12 bases not matched to a gene; V was cut back by 4 bases and J by 0 bases. This CDR3 is CASSPDEGTATNYGYTF. The CDR3 coding sequence is TGTGCCAGCAGCCCCGACGAGGGGACAGCGACTAACTATGGCTACACCTTC.

This clone showed up just a few times. The genes are TRBV18 and TRBJ2-7; no clear D gene. Trimming shortened V by 6 bases and J by 3 bases, and 15 bases separated the two germline ends. CDR1 and CDR2 (germline): KGHSH, LQKENI. The CDR3 is 14 residues long. The CDR3 sequence is CASSPQETFYEQYF. CDR3 in DNA: TGTGCCAGCTCTCCGCAGGAAACCTTCTACGAGCAGTACTTC. Full variable domain (outside the CDR3, taken from reference TRBV18 and TRBJ2-7): NAGVMQNPRHLVRRRGQEARLRCSPMKGHSHVYWYRQLPEEGLKFMVYLQKENIIDESGMPKERFSAEFPKEGPSILRIQQVVRGDSAAYFCASSPQETFYEQYFGPGTRLTVT.

The chain couples TRBV5-4 to TRBJ1-4, with 10 bases that match TRBD1. Germline CDR1 and CDR2: SGHNT and YYREEE (reference sequence). J was trimmed by 5 bases and V by 3 bases; bases with no gene match: 4. There are 15 residues in the CDR3. In DNA, the CDR3 is TGTGCCAGCAGCTCGCGGACAGGGGGGAATGAAAAACTGTTTTTT. Its protein product is CASSSRTGGNEKLFF.

This clone was recorded a few times. This chain links TRBV2 with TRBJ1-2, with 7 bases matching TRBD1. Germline V lookup: CDR1 SNHLY, CDR2 FYNNEI. CDR3 length equals 15 residues. Trimming removed 1 base from V and 2 bases from J; junction bases left unmatched: 4. The CDR3 protein is CASSEGQGGNYGYTF. The DNA of the CDR3 is TGTGCCAGCAGTGAAGGGCAGGGGGGAAACTATGGCTACACCTTC.

This rearrangement joins TRBV30 to TRBJ2-3; TRBD2 matches at 8 bases. The V gene's germline CDR1 is GTSNPN and CDR2 SVGIG (reference sequence). V gave up 0 bases and J gave up 3 bases; unmatched junction bases: 2. The CDR3 loop spans 14 amino acids. CDR3 bases: TGTGCCTGGAGTGTACGGGGGGGAACAGATACGCAGTATTTT. This gives the protein CAWSVRGGTDTQYF.

V usage is TRBV5-6 and J usage is TRBJ1-5, with 8 bases identical to TRBD1. The CDR3 loop spans 14 amino acids. Per the germline V gene, CDR1 is SGHDT and CDR2 is YYEEEE. Losses at the gene ends were 4 bases for V and 7 bases for J; bases not matched to a gene: 7. The CDR3 is CASSPDRVQQPQHF. In nucleotides, the CDR3 is TGTGCCAGCAGCCCGGACAGGGTCCAACAGCCCCAGCATTTT. The full variable domain, completed using reference TRBV5-6 and TRBJ1-5, is DAGVTQSPTHLIKTRGQQVTLRCSPKSGHDTVSWYQQALGQGPQFIFQYYEEEERQRGNFPDRFSGHQFPNYSSELNVNALLLGDSALYLCASSPDRVQQPQHFGDGTRLSIL.

Here the CDR3 reads CASSDLGAASLGSRAYEQYF. CDR3 nucleotide sequence: TGTGCCAGCAGTGATTTGGGTGCGGCGTCGCTCGGGAGTAGGGCCTACGAGCAGTACTTC. The J gene is TRBJ2-7, the V gene TRBV6-1, with D possibly being TRBD2 (6 bases). The germline gives CDR1 MNHNS, CDR2 SASEGT. There are 20 residues in the CDR3. V dropped 3 bases and J dropped 2 bases, with 29 bases sitting between them.

This clone was observed a few times. The chain uses TRBV28 and TRBJ1-6, with D hard to call. This CDR3 spans 14 amino acids. Germline-derived CDR1 and CDR2 are MDHEN and SYDVKM. Trimming removed 1 base from V and 8 bases from J, with 9 bases in between. CDR3 sequence: CASSLSGPDSPLHF. The CDR3 bases are TGTGCCAGCAGTTTATCTGGGCCCGATTCACCCCTCCACTTT. Based on the CDR3 plus reference TRBV28 and TRBJ1-6, the full variable domain is DVKVTQSSRYLVKRTGEKVFLECVQDMDHENMFWYRQDPGLGLRLIYFSYDVKMKEKGDIPEGYSVSREKKERFSLILESASTNQTSMYLCASSLSGPDSPLHFGNGTRLTVT.